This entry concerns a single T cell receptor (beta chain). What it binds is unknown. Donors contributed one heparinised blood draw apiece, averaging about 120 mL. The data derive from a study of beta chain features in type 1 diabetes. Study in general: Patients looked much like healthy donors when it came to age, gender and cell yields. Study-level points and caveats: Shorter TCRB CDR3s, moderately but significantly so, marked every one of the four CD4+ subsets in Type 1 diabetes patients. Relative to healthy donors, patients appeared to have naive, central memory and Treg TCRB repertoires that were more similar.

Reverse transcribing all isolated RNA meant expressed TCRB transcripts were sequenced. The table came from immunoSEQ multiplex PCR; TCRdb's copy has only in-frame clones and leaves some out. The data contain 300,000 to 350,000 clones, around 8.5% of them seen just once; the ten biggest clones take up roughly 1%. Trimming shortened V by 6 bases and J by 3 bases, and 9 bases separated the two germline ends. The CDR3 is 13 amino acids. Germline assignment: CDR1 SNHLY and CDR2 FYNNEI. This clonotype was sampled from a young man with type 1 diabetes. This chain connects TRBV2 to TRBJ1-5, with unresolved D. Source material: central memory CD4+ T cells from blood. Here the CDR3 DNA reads TGTGCCAGCAGGGAGAATATCAATCAGCCCCAGCATTTT. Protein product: CASRENINQPQHF.